The clone carrying this T cell receptor beta chain came up a few times. Its antigen is undetermined. The V and J ends lost 5 bases and 0 bases, in that order; junction bases with no gene match: 10. The germline V gene encodes CDR1 LNHDA and CDR2 SQIVND (reference sequence). CDR3 length equals 17 residues. TCRdb's copy holds only in-frame clones and misses some; the assay was immunoSEQ multiplex PCR. In the table there are 55,000 to 70,000 clones, 80% to 85% of which are singletons. This sample was included in a study of OX40 agonist ivuxolimab in advanced cancers. Whole-study results and caveats: At 0.1 to 3.0 mg/kg and by week 6, CD4+ and CD8+ T cells in the blood had expanded clonally. Average numbers of expanded clones were greater in CD8+ T cells than in CD4+.

This TCR came from an adult with an advanced solid tumor such as melanoma, head and neck, liver or kidney cancer. The sample in question was CD4+ or CD8+ T cells sorted from blood, obtained in a trial of the OX40 agonist ivuxolimab. The rearrangement links TRBV19 to TRBJ1-3, with 7 positions matching TRBD1. In nucleotides, the CDR3 is TGTGCCAGTAGTTCGACAGGGCGCTATTCCTCTGGAAACACCATATATTTT. This encodes CASSSTGRYSSGNTIYF.